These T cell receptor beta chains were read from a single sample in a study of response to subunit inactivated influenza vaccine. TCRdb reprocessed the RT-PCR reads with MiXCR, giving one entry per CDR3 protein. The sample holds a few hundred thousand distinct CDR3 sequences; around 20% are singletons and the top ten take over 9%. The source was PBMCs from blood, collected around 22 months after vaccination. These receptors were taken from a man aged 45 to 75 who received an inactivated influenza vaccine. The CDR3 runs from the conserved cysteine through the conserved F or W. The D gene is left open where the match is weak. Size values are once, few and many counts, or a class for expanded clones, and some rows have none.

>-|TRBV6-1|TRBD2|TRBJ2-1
CASIRLAENNEQFF
TGTGCCAGCATAAGACTAGCGGAGAACAATGAGCAGTTCTTC
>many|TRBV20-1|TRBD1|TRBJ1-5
CSAQETGHNQPQHF
TGCAGTGCTCAGGAGACAGGGCACAATCAGCCCCAGCATTTT
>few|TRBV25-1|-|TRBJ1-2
CASSDLHGYTF
TGTGCCAGCAGTGATCTCCATGGCTACACCTTC
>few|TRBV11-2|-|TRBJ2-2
CASSLGRPPMGGELFF
TGTGCCAGCAGCTTAGGGCGGCCCCCTATGGGAGGGGAGCTGTTTTTT
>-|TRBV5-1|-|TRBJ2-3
CASKEANTDTQYF
TGCGCCAGTAAGGAGGCGAACACAGATACGCAGTATTTT
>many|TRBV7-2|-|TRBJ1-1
CASSLNPPGTNTEAFF
TGTGCCAGCAGCTTAAACCCACCCGGGACGAACACTGAAGCTTTCTTT
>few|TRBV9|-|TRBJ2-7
CASSPYGGYEQYF
TGTGCCAGCAGCCCCTATGGGGGATACGAGCAGTACTTC
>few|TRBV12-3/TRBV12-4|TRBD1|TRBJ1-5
CASRRTGVNQPQHF
TGTGCCAGCAGACGGACAGGGGTAAATCAGCCCCAGCATTTT
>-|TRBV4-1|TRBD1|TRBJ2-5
CASSQEGTGIQETQYF
TGCGCCAGCAGCCAAGAAGGGACAGGGATCCAAGAGACCCAGTACTTC
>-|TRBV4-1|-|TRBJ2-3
CASSQDGTPTADTQYF
TGCGCCAGCAGCCAAGATGGGACTCCGACGGCAGATACGCAGTATTTT
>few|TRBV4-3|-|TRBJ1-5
CASSLPPIERGDNSNQPQHF
TGCGCCAGCAGCCTCCCCCCGATCGAACGGGGAGATAATAGCAATCAGCCCCAGCATTTT
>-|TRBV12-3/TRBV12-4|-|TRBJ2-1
CASSPSSGKTYNVQFF
TGTGCCAGCAGTCCCTCTTCCGGGAAAACCTACAATGTGCAGTTCTTC
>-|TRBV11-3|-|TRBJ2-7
CASSLVGRIDEQYF
TGTGCCAGCAGCTTAGTCGGTCGAATTGACGAGCAGTACTTC
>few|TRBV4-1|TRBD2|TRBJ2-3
CASSQGTSGSTDTQYF
TGCGCCAGCAGCCAAGGGACTAGCGGGAGCACAGATACGCAGTATTTT
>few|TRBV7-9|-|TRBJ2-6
CASSPVRGNGANVLTF
TGTGCCAGCAGCCCCGTACGGGGGAATGGGGCCAACGTCCTGACTTTC
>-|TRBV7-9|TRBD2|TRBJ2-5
CASSLLARGAFQETQYF
TGTGCCAGCAGCTTGCTGGCGCGGGGGGCCTTCCAAGAGACCCAGTACTTC
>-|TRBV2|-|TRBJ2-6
CASSPQGYGANVLTF
TGTGCCAGCAGTCCCCAGGGTTACGGGGCCAACGTCCTGACTTTC
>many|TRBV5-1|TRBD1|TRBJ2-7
CASSSIGGAGSYEQYF
TGCGCCAGCAGCAGTATAGGGGGCGCCGGATCCTACGAGCAGTACTTC
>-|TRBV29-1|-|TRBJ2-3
CSVEERTSPADTQYF
TGCAGCGTTGAAGAAAGGACTTCTCCGGCAGATACGCAGTATTTT
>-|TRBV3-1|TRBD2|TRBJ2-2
CASSPRLAGLTGELFF
TGTGCCAGCAGCCCTAGACTAGCGGGGCTAACCGGGGAGCTGTTTTTT
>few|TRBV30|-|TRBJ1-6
CAWRVSRSSPLHF
TGTGCCTGGAGGGTCAGTCGAAGTTCACCCCTCCACTTT
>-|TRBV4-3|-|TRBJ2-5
CASSQDWGDGVVQYF
TGCGCCAGCAGCCAAGATTGGGGGGACGGGGTTGTCCAGTACTTC
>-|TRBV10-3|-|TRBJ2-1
CAIRQNVNNEQFF
TGTGCCATCAGACAGAACGTTAACAATGAGCAGTTCTTC
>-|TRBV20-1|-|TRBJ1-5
CSARAIAGVGVDQPQHF
TGCAGTGCTAGAGCAATCGCGGGCGTTGGGGTGGATCAGCCCCAGCATTTT
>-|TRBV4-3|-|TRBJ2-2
CASSQDRNTGELFF
TGCGCCAGCAGCCAAGACAGGAACACCGGGGAGCTGTTTTTT
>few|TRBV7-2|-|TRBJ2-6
CASSLVFGPSGANVLTF
TGTGCCAGCAGCTTAGTGTTCGGCCCCTCTGGGGCCAACGTCCTGACTTTC
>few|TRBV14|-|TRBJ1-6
CASSHWTMGSPLHF
TGTGCCAGCAGCCACTGGACAATGGGTTCACCCCTCCACTTT
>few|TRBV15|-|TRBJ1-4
CATSRGGQGEKLFF
TGTGCCACCAGCAGAGGGGGGCAGGGTGAAAAACTGTTTTTT